The 23 T cell receptor beta chains in this list originate from one sample, sequenced in a study of cytomegalovirus exposure and HLA in healthy donors. PCR amplification relied on 60 Vbeta primers (plus 13 Jbeta primers). Sequencing used immunoSEQ multiplex PCR; TCRdb keeps in-frame clones, though not all of them. The listing records under 90,000 clones. What was sequenced was PBMCs. Source of these receptors: a man between 50 and 59 years old in good health and CMV-seropositive.

This sequence joins TRBV6-1 and TRBJ2-1; possible D gene TRBD2, 6 bases. The germline V and J ends were trimmed by 8 bases and 0 bases, with 14 bases remaining between them. The CDR3 runs 15 residues. Germline CDR1 is MNHNS and CDR2 is SASEGT. The CDR3 region is CASQTERVSYNEQFF. CDR3 bases: TGTGCCAGCCAGACTGAGCGGGTCTCCTACAATGAGCAGTTCTTC.

The chain is built from TRBV6-5 and TRBJ2-3; TRBD1 matches 7 bases. Germline CDR1 reads MNHEY; CDR2 reads SVGAGI. The V gene end was trimmed by 6 bases and the J gene end by 1 base; junction bases not matched to a gene: 7. The length of the CDR3 is 15 residues. The chain's CDR3 is CASRTRGLGTDTQYF. For the CDR3, the DNA is TGTGCCAGCAGAACGAGGGGGCTTGGCACAGATACGCAGTATTTT.

The rearrangement joins TRBV5-1 to TRBJ2-5; TRBD2 matches 7 bases. The V gene's germline CDR1 is SGHRS and CDR2 YFSETQ. CDR3 length: 15 amino acids. V dropped 7 bases and J dropped 5; count of bases not matched to a gene: 14. Here the CDR3 reads CASGKYRAGRETQYF. CDR3 nucleotide sequence: TGCGCCAGCGGGAAATATCGGGCCGGGAGGGAGACCCAGTACTTC.

V usage is TRBV7-9 and J usage is TRBJ1-2; D call uncertain. The CDR3 is 13 residues long. The germline V and J ends were trimmed by 4 bases and 5 bases, with 11 bases remaining between them. Germline CDR1 reads SEHNR; CDR2 reads FQNEAQ (reference sequence). Written as DNA, the CDR3 is TGTGCCAGCAGCTCTCAAACTGATTATGGCTACACCTTC. As protein: CASSSQTDYGYTF.

The rearrangement links TRBV19 to TRBJ2-3; D might be TRBD1 (6 bases). V was pared by 3 bases and J by 3 bases, with 16 bases between. The germline V gene encodes CDR1 LNHDA and CDR2 SQIVND (reference sequence). This CDR3 has 16 amino acids. The CDR3 is CASSIQGQGGTDTQYF. CDR3 bases: TGTGCCAGTAGTATTCAGGGTCAAGGGGGAACAGATACGCAGTATTTT.

This chain joins TRBV2 and TRBJ2-5; D remains unclear. CDR1 is SNHLY and CDR2 is FYNNEI in the germline V gene. This CDR3 has 13 residues. The V gene lost 7 bases and the J gene lost 1 base, with 10 bases spanning the gap. CDR3 region: CASMGSRQETQYF. The CDR3, as DNA: TGTGCCAGCATGGGCAGCCGCCAAGAGACCCAGTACTTC.

The CDR3 region has the DNA TGTGCCAGTAGTATCTGGGACAGTTCTTATGGCTACACCTTC. This encodes CASSIWDSSYGYTF. The chain couples TRBV19 to TRBJ1-2, with 7 bases identical to TRBD1. The trim removed 3 bases at V and 5 bases at J, leaving 6 bases unmatched. The CDR3 runs to 14 residues. Germline CDR1 reads LNHDA; CDR2 reads SQIVND (reference sequence).

This sequence joins TRBV6-1 and TRBJ1-5; D is unclear. The CDR3 sequence is 12 residues long. Trimming pared 6 bases from V and 5 bases from J, leaving 8 bases between. Germline V CDR1 and CDR2: MNHNS, SASEGT. The CDR3 DNA follows: TGTGCCAGCAGGGTAGGAGATCAGCCCCAGCATTTT. Protein product: CASRVGDQPQHF.

The chain combines TRBV5-1 with TRBJ1-2; D unclear. Germline V gene sequence: CDR1 SGHRS, CDR2 YFSETQ. The V end lost 1 base, the J end lost 8 bases, and 12 bases lay between the germline ends. The CDR3 extends over 13 amino acids. CDR3 in DNA: TGCGCCAGCAGCTTGTCTCCCGCGGGGGGCTACACCTTC. Its translation is CASSLSPAGGYTF.

V and J are TRBV5-1 and TRBJ2-1; tentatively, D is TRBD2 (5 bases). From germline, CDR1 is SGHRS and CDR2 YFSETQ. The V end lost 5 bases, the J end lost 0 bases, and 15 bases lay between the germline ends. The CDR3 sequence is 16 residues long. CDR3 DNA sequence: TGCGCCAGCAGACTTAATCCGGGAAGCTCCTACAATGAGCAGTTCTTC. It is translated as CASRLNPGSSYNEQFF. The full variable domain, rest sourced from reference TRBV5-1 and TRBJ2-1, is KAGVTQTPRYLIKTRGQQVTLSCSPISGHRSVSWYQQTPGQGLQFLFEYFSETQRNKGNFPGRFSGRQFSNSRSEMNVSTLELGDSALYLCASRLNPGSSYNEQFFGPGTRLTVL.

The CDR3 region is CASSLSNVGQGADTQYF. CDR3 nucleotide sequence: TGTGCCAGCAGTTTATCGAACGTAGGACAGGGGGCGGATACGCAGTATTTT. The chain has TRBV27 and TRBJ2-3, with 11 bases lining up with TRBD1. Germline assignment: CDR1 MNHEY and CDR2 SMNVEV (reference sequence). This CDR3 comprises 17 residues. V trimming: 0 bases; J trimming: 6 bases; junction bases outside the gene matches: 8.

V gene TRBV19 combines with J gene TRBJ2-2; D may be TRBD2 (5 bases). With 2 bases removed from V and 6 bases from J, the gap between germline ends came to 13 bases. CDR1 is LNHDA and CDR2 is SQIVND in the germline V gene (reference sequence). This CDR3 region has 15 residues. As DNA, the CDR3 is TGTGCCAGTAGTATAAGAGCGGTAGAGCCCGGGGAGCTGTTTTTT. This translates into CASSIRAVEPGELFF.

The chain recombines TRBV7-9 with TRBJ1-2; unclear D gene. Deletions cut 4 bases from V and 8 bases from J, with 14 bases between. Germline values: CDR1 SEHNR, CDR2 FQNEAQ (reference sequence). CDR3 length equals 13 residues. This CDR3 is CASSSNQPGGYTF. The DNA for the CDR3 is TGTGCCAGCAGCTCAAACCAGCCGGGAGGCTACACCTTC.

The chain links TRBV5-4 to TRBJ2-3; D is perhaps TRBD2 (5 bases). Germline lookup yields CDR1 SGHNT and CDR2 YYREEE (reference sequence). The CDR3 has 16 residues. V was cut by 6 bases and J by 1 base, with 18 bases left in between. CDR3 nucleotides: TGTGCCAGCACCACCGTAAGGACTGAGGGCACAGATACGCAGTATTTT. This encodes CASTTVRTEGTDTQYF.

The gene calls are TRBV5-6 and TRBJ2-3; the D gene is possibly TRBD2 (6 bases). This CDR3 comprises 14 residues. Germline assignment: CDR1 SGHDT and CDR2 YYEEEE. Trimming left V 4 bases short and J 6 bases short, with 15 bases between. The chain's CDR3 is CASSQTSMRDTQYF. The CDR3 nucleotides are TGTGCCAGCAGCCAGACTAGTATGAGGGATACGCAGTATTTT.

V usage is TRBV18 and J usage is TRBJ2-1, with 9 bases aligning to TRBD1. CDR1 is KGHSH and CDR2 is LQKENI in the germline V gene. This CDR3 comprises 14 residues. J gave up 7 bases and V 4 bases, and 5 bases lay outside the gene matches. CDR3 sequence: CASSRPGTGNEQFF. The CDR3 DNA is TGTGCCAGCTCACGTCCCGGGACAGGGAATGAGCAGTTCTTC.

The chain uses TRBV5-1 and TRBJ2-7; D remains ambiguous. Germline V CDR1 and CDR2: SGHRS, YFSETQ. The germline V and J ends were trimmed by 4 bases and 3 bases, with 14 bases remaining between them. The CDR3 is made up of 14 amino acids. The CDR3 nucleotides read TGCGCCAGCAGCCCGGTTGGAGCGAACTACGAGCAGTACGTC. Protein: CASSPVGANYEQYV.

The V gene is TRBV1, the J gene TRBJ1-3; the DNA was not used to check the table's D call, TRBD1. TRBV1 represents a pseudogene. The CDR3 extends over 18 amino acids. The CDR3 bases are TGCACCAGCAGCCAAGCCCCCTCGGGACAGGGGGCGGGAAACACCATATATTTT. Its protein is CTSSQAPSGQGAGNTIYF.

V gene TRBV19 combines with J gene TRBJ1-3; D is ambiguous. Trimming pared 2 bases from V and 4 bases from J, leaving 3 bases between. This CDR3 comprises 12 residues. CDR1 is LNHDA and CDR2 is SQIVND in the germline V gene (reference sequence). The CDR3 loop is CASSISGNTIYF. CDR3 nucleotide sequence: TGTGCCAGTAGTATAAGCGGAAACACCATATATTTT. Using reference TRBV19 and TRBJ1-3 for the parts outside the CDR3, the full variable domain is DGGITQSPKYLFRKEGQNVTLSCEQNLNHDAMYWYRQDPGQGLRLIYYSQIVNDFQKGDIAEGYSVSREKKESFPLTVTSAQKNPTAFYLCASSISGNTIYFGEGSWLTVV.

This CDR3 reads CAWSRGGGPEAFF. In nucleotides, the CDR3 is TGTGCCTGGAGTAGGGGGGGAGGGCCTGAAGCTTTCTTT. The rearrangement joins TRBV30 to TRBJ1-1; D might be TRBD1 (6 bases). From germline, CDR1 is GTSNPN and CDR2 SVGIG (reference sequence). The length of the CDR3 is 13 residues. Trimming left V 2 bases short and J 6 bases short, with 13 bases between. Based on the CDR3 plus reference TRBV30 and TRBJ1-1, the full variable domain is SQTIHQWPATLVQPVGSPLSLECTVEGTSNPNLYWYRQAAGRGLQLLFYSVGIGQISSEVPQNLSASRPQDRQFILSSKKLLLSDSGFYLCAWSRGGGPEAFFGQGTRLTVV.

The chain links TRBV7-2 to TRBJ2-3; 7 nucleotides match TRBD2. The length of the CDR3 is 16 residues. Germline lookup yields CDR1 SGHTA and CDR2 FQGNSA. With 3 bases clipped from V and 3 bases from J, the junction kept 9 bases outside the gene matches. CDR3: CASSFSAVGGTDTQYF. The CDR3 DNA sequence: TGTGCCAGCAGCTTCTCGGCTGTCGGGGGGACAGATACGCAGTATTTT. Full variable domain (outside the CDR3, taken from reference TRBV7-2 and TRBJ2-3): GAGVSQSPSNKVTEKGKDVELRCDPISGHTALYWYRQSLGQGLEFLIYFQGNSAPDKSGLPSDRFSAERTGGSVSTLTIQRTQQEDSAVYLCASSFSAVGGTDTQYFGPGTRLTVL.

This chain joins TRBV19 and TRBJ1-4; D not certain. The CDR3 totals 15 residues. Trimming pared 7 bases from V and 4 bases from J, leaving 16 bases between. Germline V gene sequence: CDR1 LNHDA, CDR2 SQIVND (reference sequence). As DNA, the CDR3 is TGTGCCAGTACCCGAGTGGAGGGCGGTAATGAAAAACTGTTTTTT. Amino acids: CASTRVEGGNEKLFF.

The rearrangement uses TRBV5-1 and TRBJ1-2; 7 bases are a match to TRBD1. The J segment lost 6 bases and the V segment lost 0 bases, leaving 5 bases of the junction unmatched. CDR1 is SGHRS, CDR2 YFSETQ, per germline. There are 14 residues in the CDR3. The CDR3 is CASSLVATGNGYTF. CDR3 nucleotide sequence: TGCGCCAGCAGCTTGGTTGCGACAGGGAATGGCTACACCTTC.